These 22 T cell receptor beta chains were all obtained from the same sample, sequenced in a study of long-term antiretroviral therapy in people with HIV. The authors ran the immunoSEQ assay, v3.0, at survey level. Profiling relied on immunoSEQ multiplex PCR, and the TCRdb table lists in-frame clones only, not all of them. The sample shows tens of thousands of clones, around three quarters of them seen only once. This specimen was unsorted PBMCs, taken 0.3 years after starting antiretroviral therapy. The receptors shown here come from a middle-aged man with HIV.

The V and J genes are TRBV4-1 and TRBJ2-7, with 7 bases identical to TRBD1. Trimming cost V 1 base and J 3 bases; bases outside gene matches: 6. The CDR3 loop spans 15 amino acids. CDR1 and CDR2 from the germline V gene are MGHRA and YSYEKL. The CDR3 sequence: CASSQVPGQSYEQYF. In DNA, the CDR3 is TGCGCCAGCAGCCAAGTACCGGGACAGAGCTACGAGCAGTACTTC.

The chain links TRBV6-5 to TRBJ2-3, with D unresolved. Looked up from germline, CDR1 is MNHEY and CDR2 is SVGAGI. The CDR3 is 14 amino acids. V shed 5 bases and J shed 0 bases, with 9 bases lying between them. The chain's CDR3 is CASSVRRSTDTQYF. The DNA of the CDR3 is TGTGCCAGCAGTGTGCGACGGAGCACAGATACGCAGTATTTT.

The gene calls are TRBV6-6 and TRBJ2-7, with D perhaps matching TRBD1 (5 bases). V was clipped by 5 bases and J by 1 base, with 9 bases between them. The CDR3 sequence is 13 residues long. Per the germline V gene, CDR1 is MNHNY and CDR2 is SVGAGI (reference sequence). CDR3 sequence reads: CASSQRQSYEQYF. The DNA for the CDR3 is TGTGCCAGCAGTCAACGACAGTCCTACGAGCAGTACTTC.

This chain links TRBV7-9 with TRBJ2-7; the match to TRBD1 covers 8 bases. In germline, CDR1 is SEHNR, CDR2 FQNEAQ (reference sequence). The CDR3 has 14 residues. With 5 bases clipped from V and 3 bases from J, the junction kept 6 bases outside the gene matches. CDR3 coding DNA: TGTGCCAGCAGCGACCTCGGACAGGGCTACGAGCAGTACTTC. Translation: CASSDLGQGYEQYF.

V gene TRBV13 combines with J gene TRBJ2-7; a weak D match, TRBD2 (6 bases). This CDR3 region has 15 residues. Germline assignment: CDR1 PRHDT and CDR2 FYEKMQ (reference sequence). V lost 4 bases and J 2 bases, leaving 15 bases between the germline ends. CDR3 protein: CASSYGLEGPYEQYF. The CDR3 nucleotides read TGTGCCAGCAGCTACGGACTGGAGGGCCCCTACGAGCAGTACTTC. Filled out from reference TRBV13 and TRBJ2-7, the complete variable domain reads AAGVIQSPRHLIKEKRETATLKCYPIPRHDTVYWYQQGPGQDPQFLISFYEKMQSDKGSIPDRFSAQQFSDYHSELNMSSLELGDSALYFCASSYGLEGPYEQYFGPGTRLTVT.

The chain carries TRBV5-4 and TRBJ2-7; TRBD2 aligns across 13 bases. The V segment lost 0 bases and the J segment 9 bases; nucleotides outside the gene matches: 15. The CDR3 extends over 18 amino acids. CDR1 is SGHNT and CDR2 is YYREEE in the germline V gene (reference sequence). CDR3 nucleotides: TGTGCCAGCAGCTTGGGGGGGACTAGCGGGGCGGGGCCCTCCGGGCAGTACTTC. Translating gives CASSLGGTSGAGPSGQYF.

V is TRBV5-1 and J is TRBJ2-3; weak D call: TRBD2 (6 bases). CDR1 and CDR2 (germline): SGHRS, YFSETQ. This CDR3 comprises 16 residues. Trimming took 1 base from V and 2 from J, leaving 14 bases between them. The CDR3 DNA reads TGCGCCAGCAGCTTGCTTCCTAGCGACAACACAGATACGCAGTATTTT. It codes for CASSLLPSDNTDTQYF.

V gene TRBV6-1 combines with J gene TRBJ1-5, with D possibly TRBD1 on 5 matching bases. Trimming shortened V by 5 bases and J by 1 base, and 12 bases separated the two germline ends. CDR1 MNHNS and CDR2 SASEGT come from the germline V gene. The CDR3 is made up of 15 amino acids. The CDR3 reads CASSPRVSSNQPQHF. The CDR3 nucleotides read TGTGCCAGCAGTCCCAGGGTCTCGAGCAATCAGCCCCAGCATTTT.

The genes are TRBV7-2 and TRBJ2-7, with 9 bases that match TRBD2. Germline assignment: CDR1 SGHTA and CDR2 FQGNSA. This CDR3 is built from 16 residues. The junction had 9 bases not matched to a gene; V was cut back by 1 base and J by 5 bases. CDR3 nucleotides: TGTGCCAGCAGCTTAGACCTTAGCGGGAGTGGCCACGAGCAGTACTTC. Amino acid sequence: CASSLDLSGSGHEQYF.

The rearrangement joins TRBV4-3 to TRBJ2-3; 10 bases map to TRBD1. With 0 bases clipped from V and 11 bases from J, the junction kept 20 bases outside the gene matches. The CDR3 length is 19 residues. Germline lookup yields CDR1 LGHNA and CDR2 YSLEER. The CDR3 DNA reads TGCGCCAGCAGCCAAGAGAAAATGGGGACAGGGGCGTATGGGGGGAGGCAGTATTTT. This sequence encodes CASSQEKMGTGAYGGRQYF.

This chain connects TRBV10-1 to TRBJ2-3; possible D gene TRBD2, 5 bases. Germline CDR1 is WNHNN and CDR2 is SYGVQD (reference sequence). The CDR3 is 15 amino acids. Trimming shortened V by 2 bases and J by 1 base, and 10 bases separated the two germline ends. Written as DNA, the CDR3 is TGCGCCAGCAGTGAGCGAGGGATTCGCACAGATACGCAGTATTTT. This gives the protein CASSERGIRTDTQYF.

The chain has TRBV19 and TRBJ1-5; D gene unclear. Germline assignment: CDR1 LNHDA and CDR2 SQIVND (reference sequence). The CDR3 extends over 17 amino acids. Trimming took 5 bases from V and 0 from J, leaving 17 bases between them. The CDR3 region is CASSDRTRDYSNQPQHF. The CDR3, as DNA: TGTGCCAGTAGTGATCGAACGAGGGATTATAGCAATCAGCCCCAGCATTTT.

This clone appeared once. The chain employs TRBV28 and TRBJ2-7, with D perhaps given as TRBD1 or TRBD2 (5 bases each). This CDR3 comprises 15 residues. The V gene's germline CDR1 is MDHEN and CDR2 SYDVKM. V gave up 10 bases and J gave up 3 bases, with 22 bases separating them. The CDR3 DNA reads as TGTGCCACCCGACGAGGGTCCACAGGCTACTACGAGCAGTACTTC. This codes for CATRRGSTGYYEQYF.

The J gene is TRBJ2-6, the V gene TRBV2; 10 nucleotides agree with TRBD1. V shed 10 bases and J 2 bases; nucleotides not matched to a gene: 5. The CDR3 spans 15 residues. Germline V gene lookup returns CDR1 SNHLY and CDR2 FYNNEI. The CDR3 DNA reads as TGTGCCACGCGGGACAGGGGAGCTGGGGCCAACGTCCTGACTTTC. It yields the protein CATRDRGAGANVLTF.

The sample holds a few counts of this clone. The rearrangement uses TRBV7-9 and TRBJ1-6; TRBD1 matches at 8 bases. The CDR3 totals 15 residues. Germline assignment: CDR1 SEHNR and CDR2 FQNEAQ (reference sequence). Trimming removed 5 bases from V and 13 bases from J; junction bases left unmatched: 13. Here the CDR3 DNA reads TGTGCCAGCAGCACTCCCGGGACAGGATTTCTCCCCCTCCACTTT. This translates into CASSTPGTGFLPLHF.

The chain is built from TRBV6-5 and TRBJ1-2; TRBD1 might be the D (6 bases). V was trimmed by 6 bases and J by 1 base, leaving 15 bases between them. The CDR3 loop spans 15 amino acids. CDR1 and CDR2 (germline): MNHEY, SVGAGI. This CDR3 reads CASSLGGADNYGYTF. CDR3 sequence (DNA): TGTGCCAGCAGCTTGGGGGGGGCTGATAACTATGGCTACACCTTC.

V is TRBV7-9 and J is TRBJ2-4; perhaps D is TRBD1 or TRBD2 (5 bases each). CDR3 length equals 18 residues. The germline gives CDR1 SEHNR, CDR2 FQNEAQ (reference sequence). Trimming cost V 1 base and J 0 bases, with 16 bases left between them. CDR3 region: CASSLDGASRLAKNIQYF. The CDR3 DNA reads TGTGCCAGCAGCTTAGACGGGGCAAGCAGGTTAGCCAAAAACATTCAGTACTTC.

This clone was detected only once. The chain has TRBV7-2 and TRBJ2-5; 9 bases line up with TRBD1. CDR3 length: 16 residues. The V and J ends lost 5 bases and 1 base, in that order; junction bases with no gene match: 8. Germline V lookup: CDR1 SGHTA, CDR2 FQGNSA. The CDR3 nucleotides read TGTGCCAGCAGCCACATCGGGACAGGGTTCCAAGAGACCCAGTACTTC. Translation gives CASSHIGTGFQETQYF.

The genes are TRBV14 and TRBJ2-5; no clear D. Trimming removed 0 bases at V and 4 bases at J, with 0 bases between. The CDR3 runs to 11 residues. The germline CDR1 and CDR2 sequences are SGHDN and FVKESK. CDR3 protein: CASSQEETQYF. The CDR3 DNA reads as TGTGCCAGCAGCCAAGAAGAGACCCAGTACTTC.

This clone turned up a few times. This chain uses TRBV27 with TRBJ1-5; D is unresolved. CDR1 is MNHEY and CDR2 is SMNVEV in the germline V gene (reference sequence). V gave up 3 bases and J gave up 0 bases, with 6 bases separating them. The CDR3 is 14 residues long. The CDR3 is CASSFRYSNQPQHF. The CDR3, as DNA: TGTGCCAGCAGTTTCCGCTATAGCAATCAGCCCCAGCATTTT.

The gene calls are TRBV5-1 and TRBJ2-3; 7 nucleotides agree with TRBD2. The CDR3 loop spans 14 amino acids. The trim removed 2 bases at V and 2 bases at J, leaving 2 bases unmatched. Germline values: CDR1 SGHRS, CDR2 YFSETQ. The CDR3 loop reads CASSFGRATDTQYF. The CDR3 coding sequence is TGCGCCAGCAGCTTTGGGAGGGCCACAGATACGCAGTATTTT.

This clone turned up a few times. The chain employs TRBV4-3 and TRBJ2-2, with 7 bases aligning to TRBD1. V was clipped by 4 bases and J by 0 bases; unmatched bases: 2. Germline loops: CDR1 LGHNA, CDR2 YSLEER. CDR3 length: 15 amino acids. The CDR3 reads CASSRDRANTGELFF. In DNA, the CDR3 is TGCGCCAGCAGCCGGGACAGAGCGAACACCGGGGAGCTGTTTTTT.